The rows below give T cell receptor beta chains drawn from one sample of a study of blood T cell repertoires in COVID-19. The data were produced by immunoSEQ multiplex PCR, yet TCRdb's version contains in-frame clones alone and is incomplete. The repertoire has tens of thousands of clones, around nine tenths of them found once; the top ten carry about 22%. Material: peripheral blood. Receptors were obtained from a woman aged 45-65 years with active or convalescent COVID-19. The CDR3 runs from the conserved cysteine through the conserved F or W. Each record gives: D gene, J gene, clone size, V gene, CDR3 protein, CDR3 DNA. The D gene is left open where the match is weak. Rows may omit the clone size; those that give it use once, few, many or a size class.

TRBD2 | TRBJ2-1 | - | TRBV19 | CASSSGLAGEVVEQFF | TGTGCCAGTAGTTCCGGCCTAGCGGGAGAGGTAGTTGAGCAGTTCTTC
TRBD1 | TRBJ2-7 | - | TRBV27 | CASSYQFRDRAHEQYF | TGTGCCAGCAGTTACCAGTTCCGGGACAGGGCCCACGAGCAGTACTTC
- | TRBJ2-1 | - | TRBV5-4 | CASSLDRSSYNEQFF | TGTGCCAGCAGCTTGGACAGGAGCTCCTACAATGAGCAGTTCTTC
TRBD1 | TRBJ2-5 | - | TRBV9 | CASSPQGAFETQYF | TGTGCCAGCAGCCCACAGGGGGCTTTCGAGACCCAGTACTTC
- | TRBJ1-1 | - | TRBV9 | CASSEDSNTEAFF | TGTGCCAGCAGCGAGGACAGTAACACTGAAGCTTTCTTT
TRBD1 | TRBJ2-2 | few | TRBV7-3 | CASSPGQVNTGELFF | TGTGCCAGCAGCCCGGGACAGGTTAACACCGGGGAGCTGTTTTTT
TRBD2 | TRBJ2-1 | - | TRBV12-3/TRBV12-4 | CASSSGLAGEQFF | TGTGCCAGCAGTTCAGGACTAGCAGGAGAGCAGTTCTTC
TRBD1 | TRBJ1-2 | - | TRBV6-5 | CASYGTVDYGYTF | TGTGCCAGCTACGGGACAGTCGACTATGGCTACACCTTC
- | TRBJ1-2 | - | TRBV29-1 | CSVEWQGNYGYTF | TGCAGCGTTGAGTGGCAGGGTAACTATGGCTACACCTTC
TRBD2 | TRBJ2-7 | many | TRBV7-6 | CASSLAGGGGEEQYF | TGTGCCAGCAGCCTAGCGGGAGGAGGAGGGGAAGAGCAGTACTTC
- | TRBJ1-2 | - | TRBV5-1 | CASSTQQGDRVYGYTF | TGCGCCAGCAGCACCCAACAGGGTGATCGGGTCTATGGCTACACCTTC
- | TRBJ2-7 | - | TRBV10-2 | CASAKSSYEQYF | TGCGCCAGCGCGAAGAGCTCCTACGAGCAGTACTTC
- | TRBJ1-5 | - | TRBV30 | CAWSLTLGNQPQHF | TGTGCCTGGAGTCTGACTTTGGGCAATCAGCCCCAGCATTTT
TRBD2 | TRBJ2-7 | once | TRBV5-4 | CASSSSGSHYEQYF | TGTGCCAGCAGCAGTAGCGGGAGTCATTACGAGCAGTACTTC
- | TRBJ2-5 | - | TRBV3-1/TRBV3-2 | CASSPLRETQYF | TGTGCCAGCAGCCCCCTAAGAGAGACCCAGTACTTC
TRBD2 | TRBJ2-1 | once | TRBV28 | CASRSAGSVGDEQFF | TGTGCCAGCAGATCAGCGGGAAGTGTCGGCGATGAGCAGTTCTTC
- | TRBJ2-7 | - | TRBV12-5 | CASGLAKNEQYF | TGTGCTAGTGGTTTGGCTAAGAACGAGCAGTACTTC
- | TRBJ1-3 | - | TRBV19 | CASKAVGGNTIYF | TGTGCCAGTAAGGCGGTCGGGGGAAACACCATATATTTT
- | TRBJ1-4 | - | TRBV7-8 | CASSTGYFNSEKLFF | TGTGCCAGCAGCACAGGTTATTTTAACAGTGAAAAACTGTTTTTT
TRBD1 | TRBJ2-5 | - | TRBV5-6 | CASSPRGFRGPETQYF | TGTGCCAGCAGCCCCCGGGGCTTCAGGGGGCCAGAGACCCAGTACTTC
TRBD1 | TRBJ2-7 | - | TRBV7-9 | CASSLAGVARDRAYF | TGTGCCAGCAGCTTAGCGGGTGTCGCTCGGGACAGGGCCTACTTC
- | TRBJ2-7 | few | TRBV12-3/TRBV12-4 | CASTPPWTYEQYF | TGTGCCAGCACCCCACCGTGGACTTACGAGCAGTACTTC
TRBD2 | TRBJ2-1 | once | TRBV5-1 | CASTRASGLNEQFF | TGCGCCAGCACCCGGGCTAGCGGACTCAATGAGCAGTTCTTC
- | TRBJ2-7 | - | TRBV5-4 | CASSLDSRSYEQYF | TGTGCCAGCAGCTTGGACAGCCGCTCCTACGAGCAGTACTTC
TRBD2 | TRBJ2-1 | - | TRBV12-5 | CASGSSTSGIREQFF | TGTGCTAGTGGTTCGTCGACTAGCGGGATACGTGAGCAGTTCTTC
- | TRBJ2-7 | - | TRBV30 | CAWSVYSYEQYF | TGTGCCTGGAGTGTCTACTCCTACGAGCAGTACTTC
- | TRBJ2-4 | - | TRBV18 | CASSPLAVAKNIQYF | TGTGCCAGCTCACCACTAGCGGTAGCCAAAAACATTCAGTACTTC
- | TRBJ2-7 | - | TRBV2 | CASITGPYEQYF | TGTGCCAGCATAACAGGGCCCTACGAGCAGTACTTC
- | TRBJ1-2 | - | TRBV9 | CASSVGQGNYGYTF | TGTGCCAGCAGCGTAGGGCAGGGAAACTATGGCTACACCTTC
- | TRBJ2-1 | - | TRBV5-6 | CASSLVVGQVHNEQFF | TGTGCCAGCAGCTTGGTAGTTGGGCAGGTACACAATGAGCAGTTCTTC
TRBD1 | TRBJ1-1 | - | TRBV5-1 | CASSSPGGRDTEAFF | TGCGCCAGCAGCTCGCCAGGGGGTAGGGACACTGAAGCTTTCTTT
- | TRBJ2-3 | - | TRBV30 | CAWSPPGFKSGTSTDTQYF | TGTGCCTGGAGCCCTCCCGGTTTTAAGTCCGGGACTAGCACAGATACGCAGTATTTT
TRBD2 | TRBJ2-1 | once | TRBV2 | CASSERASGNNEQFF | TGTGCCAGCAGTGAAAGGGCTAGCGGAAACAATGAGCAGTTCTTC
- | TRBJ2-1 | - | TRBV20-1 | CSASGLYYYNEQFF | TGCAGTGCTAGTGGCCTCTACTACTACAATGAGCAGTTCTTC
- | TRBJ1-2 | - | TRBV18 | CASSPLDDGGAYGYTF | TGTGCCAGCTCACCGCTGGACGACGGTGGGGCCTATGGCTACACCTTC
- | TRBJ2-1 | once | TRBV4-1 | CASSQEEVELYNEQFF | TGCGCCAGCAGCCAAGAAGAGGTGGAGCTGTACAATGAGCAGTTCTTC
- | TRBJ2-2 | few | TRBV24-1 | CATSDARRGRDTGELFF | TGTGCCACCAGTGACGCTAGGAGGGGGCGCGACACCGGGGAGCTGTTTTTT
TRBD2 | TRBJ2-1 | - | TRBV28 | CASSSGTSGPNEQFF | TGTGCCAGCAGTTCCGGGACTAGCGGACCCAATGAGCAGTTCTTC
TRBD2 | TRBJ2-1 | - | TRBV6-6 | CASSYPGGYNEQFF | TGTGCCAGCAGTTACCCGGGAGGCTACAATGAGCAGTTCTTC
- | TRBJ2-3 | - | TRBV12-3/TRBV12-4 | CASKRDSLDTQYF | TGTGCCAGCAAAAGAGACAGTTTGGATACGCAGTATTTT
TRBD2 | TRBJ2-1 | - | TRBV7-2 | CASSLDSGEGSHEQFF | TGTGCCAGCAGCTTAGATAGCGGGGAAGGTTCCCATGAGCAGTTCTTC
- | TRBJ2-1 | - | TRBV11-2 | CASSLTGNNNEQFF | TGTGCCAGCAGCTTAACGGGAAATAACAATGAGCAGTTCTTC
- | TRBJ1-4 | - | TRBV28 | CASMDGQLNEKLFF | TGTGCCAGCATGGACGGACAGCTTAATGAAAAACTGTTTTTT
TRBD1 | TRBJ2-1 | - | TRBV5-1 | CASRYPRDSRHEQFF | TGCGCCAGCAGATATCCCCGGGACAGTCGGCATGAGCAGTTCTTC
- | TRBJ1-1 | - | TRBV19 | CASSMDRMNTEAFF | TGTGCCAGTAGTATGGACAGAATGAACACTGAAGCTTTCTTT
- | TRBJ1-5 | - | TRBV19 | CASRDRFSNQPQHF | TGTGCCAGTAGAGACAGATTTAGCAATCAGCCCCAGCATTTT
- | TRBJ2-1 | - | TRBV28 | CASSDRGAWDEQFF | TGTGCCAGCAGTGATCGGGGGGCATGGGATGAGCAGTTCTTC
TRBD2 | TRBJ2-7 | - | TRBV7-8 | CASSHRLAGTYEQYF | TGTGCCAGCAGCCACCGCCTAGCGGGCACCTACGAGCAGTACTTC
- | TRBJ2-1 | - | TRBV7-3 | CASSLAGTNNEQFF | TGTGCCAGCAGCTTAGCGGGAACCAACAATGAGCAGTTCTTC
TRBD2 | TRBJ2-7 | few | TRBV7-2 | CASSLIAGVSYEQYF | TGTGCCAGCAGCTTAATAGCGGGAGTCTCCTACGAGCAGTACTTC
- | TRBJ1-2 | - | TRBV30 | CAWRVTGFSYGYTF | TGTGCCTGGAGGGTTACAGGTTTCTCCTATGGCTACACCTTC
TRBD1 | TRBJ1-2 | - | TRBV29-1 | CSVDGTGQGNYGYTF | TGCAGCGTTGACGGTACCGGACAGGGGAACTATGGCTACACCTTC
TRBD1 | TRBJ2-7 | - | TRBV5-6 | CASSSDRALSYEQYF | TGTGCCAGCAGTTCGGACAGGGCTTTATCCTACGAGCAGTACTTC
TRBD2 | TRBJ2-5 | few | TRBV18 | CASSPRLAGETQYF | TGTGCCAGCTCACCCCGACTAGCGGGAGAGACCCAGTACTTC
- | TRBJ1-6 | once | TRBV5-4 | CASSPYNSPLHF | TGTGCCAGCAGTCCGTATAATTCACCCCTCCACTTT